The 28 T cell receptor beta chains listed next were all sequenced from one sample in a study of shared clonotypes between healthy human individuals. Profiled with immunoSEQ multiplex PCR; TCRdb holds only in-frame clones, not every one. The sample contains fewer than 1.6 million clones, approximately 98.5% of which appear only once. The sequenced sample was naive CD4+ T cells sorted from blood. Subset reported: CD45RA+ positively selected. The receptors here all came from a man aged 30 to 39 in good health.

The rearrangement links TRBV19 to TRBJ2-2; D may correspond to TRBD1 or TRBD2 (6 bases each). Germline V lookup: CDR1 LNHDA, CDR2 SQIVND (reference sequence). Trimming removed 7 bases at V and 8 bases at J, with 23 bases between. The CDR3 totals 16 residues. The DNA for the CDR3 is TGTGCCAGTACGCCTAAACAAGGAGGGGGATTAGGGGAGCTGTTTTTT. Its protein product is CASTPKQGGGLGELFF.

The V and J genes are TRBV18 and TRBJ2-7; TRBD2 agrees at 14 bases. The V gene's germline CDR1 is KGHSH and CDR2 LQKENI. This CDR3 has 19 residues. The V and J ends lost 4 bases and 2 bases, in that order; junction bases with no gene match: 13. CDR3 bases: TGTGCCAGCTCACTCGGGACTAGCGGGAGCTATGTACCCCCCTACGAGCAGTACTTC. Protein product: CASSLGTSGSYVPPYEQYF.

The rearrangement links TRBV19 to TRBJ1-5, with unresolved D. The germline V gene has CDR1 LNHDA and CDR2 SQIVND (reference sequence). The CDR3 contains 12 residues. V lost 5 bases and J 6 bases, leaving 8 bases between the germline ends. CDR3 protein: CASSYPVQPQHF. For the CDR3, the DNA is TGTGCCAGTAGTTATCCCGTTCAGCCCCAGCATTTT.

The genes are TRBV14 and TRBJ2-5, with D possibly being TRBD2 (5 bases). The CDR3 covers 15 residues. Trimming took 4 bases from V and 5 from J, leaving 17 bases between them. Germline V gene sequence: CDR1 SGHDN, CDR2 FVKESK. The CDR3: CASSPRAAPRETQYF. The DNA for the CDR3 is TGTGCCAGCAGCCCTCGAGCGGCCCCCCGGGAGACCCAGTACTTC.

V and J are TRBV5-1 and TRBJ1-3; perhaps TRBD1 as D (5 bases). This CDR3 is 18 amino acids long. V lost 3 bases and J lost 1, with 20 bases in between. CDR1 and CDR2 from the germline V gene are SGHRS and YFSETQ. In nucleotides, the CDR3 is TGCGCCAGCAGCTCCCAGGCGCTCAGGGCCTATTCTGGAAACACCATATATTTT. Its translation is CASSSQALRAYSGNTIYF.

The V gene is TRBV9, the J gene TRBJ2-7, with 12 bases matching TRBD2. V lost 3 bases, J lost 3 bases, and 4 bases stayed unmatched. CDR3 length: 15 residues. Germline assignment: CDR1 SGDLS and CDR2 YYNGEE. The DNA for the CDR3 is TGTGCCAGCAGCGAAGGACTAGCGGGGATCTACGAGCAGTACTTC. It encodes CASSEGLAGIYEQYF.

The V call is TRBV18, the J call TRBJ2-5; no clear D. Trimming stripped 3 bases from V and 0 bases from J, with 8 bases between. The CDR3 is made up of 14 amino acids. From germline, CDR1 is KGHSH and CDR2 LQKENI. The CDR3, as DNA: TGTGCCAGCTCACCCTCTATGTACCAAGAGACCCAGTACTTC. Amino acid sequence: CASSPSMYQETQYF.

This chain joins TRBV4-1 and TRBJ2-7, with D hard to call. The CDR3 contains 15 residues. Trimming removed 1 base from V and 2 bases from J, with 12 bases in between. Germline loops: CDR1 MGHRA, CDR2 YSYEKL. The CDR3 reads CASSQGTALAYEQYF. CDR3 DNA sequence: TGCGCCAGCAGCCAAGGAACTGCCTTAGCCTACGAGCAGTACTTC.

This chain joins TRBV5-8 and TRBJ2-7; tentatively, D is TRBD2 (6 bases). This CDR3 contains 14 residues. In germline, CDR1 is SGHTS, CDR2 YDEGEE. V was clipped by 1 base and J by 3 bases, with 11 bases between them. The CDR3 DNA reads TGTGCCAGCAGCTTGTGGGGAGGTGACTACGAGCAGTACTTC. As protein: CASSLWGGDYEQYF.

This clone was detected only once. This sequence joins TRBV5-1 and TRBJ2-3; 9 nucleotides align to TRBD1. The germline V gene has CDR1 SGHRS and CDR2 YFSETQ. The CDR3 contains 15 residues. Trimming at V came to 5 bases and at J to 4 bases, leaving 8 bases not matched to a gene. CDR3 DNA: TGCGCCAGCAGGGCCGGGACAGGGTCTGCAGATACGCAGTATTTT. It codes for CASRAGTGSADTQYF.

The rearrangement uses TRBV10-3 and TRBJ2-7, with 8 bases aligning to TRBD2. The V and J ends lost 2 bases and 4 bases, in that order; junction bases with no gene match: 4. CDR3 size: 14 residues. Germline V gives CDR1 ENHRY, CDR2 SYGVKD. CDR3 coding DNA: TGTGCCATCAGTGAGGACGGGAGGGGTTACGAGCAGTACTTC. Translation gives CAISEDGRGYEQYF.

V and J are TRBV7-6 and TRBJ2-7; 9 bases are a match to TRBD2. This CDR3 comprises 13 residues. CDR1 SGHVS and CDR2 FNYEAQ come from the germline V gene. With V trimmed by 8 bases and J by 3 bases, 5 bases remained unmatched. The CDR3 protein is CASQGSGSYEQYF. CDR3 nucleotides: TGTGCCAGCCAGGGTAGCGGGAGCTACGAGCAGTACTTC.

A single count supports this clone. Distinct nucleotide sequences in the sample also encode this CDR3. This rearrangement joins TRBV7-3 to TRBJ2-2, with 11 nucleotides matching TRBD2. This CDR3 has 15 amino acids. J gave up 1 base and V 8 bases, and 3 bases lay outside the gene matches. Germline CDR1 and CDR2: SGHTA and FQGTGA. The DNA of the CDR3 is TGTGCCAGCCGGCTAGCGGGAGGGAACACCGGGGAGCTGTTTTTT. This encodes CASRLAGGNTGELFF. The full variable domain, completed using reference TRBV7-3 and TRBJ2-2, is GAGVSQTPSNKVTEKGKYVELRCDPISGHTALYWYRQSLGQGPEFLIYFQGTGAADDSGLPNDRFFAVRPEGSVSTLKIQRTERGDSAVYLCASRLAGGNTGELFFGEGSRLTVL.

This sequence joins TRBV11-2 and TRBJ2-1; unclear D gene. This CDR3 is built from 14 residues. CDR1 is SGHAT, CDR2 FQNNGV, per germline. Deletions cut 5 bases from V and 9 bases from J, with 17 bases between. The CDR3 nucleotides are TGTGCCAGCAGCCCGACGCAGGTTCCAGGTGAGCAGTTCTTC. As protein: CASSPTQVPGEQFF.

The chain couples TRBV10-2 to TRBJ2-5; a weak D match, TRBD2 (6 bases). V lost 0 bases to trimming and J lost 2 bases, with 13 bases between them. The germline gives CDR1 WSHSY, CDR2 SAAADI. The CDR3 covers 16 residues. CDR3 nucleotide sequence: TGCGCCAGCAGTGAGTCGGGCGGGACCCCTCAAGAGACCCAGTACTTC. Its translation is CASSESGGTPQETQYF.

This rearrangement joins TRBV10-1 to TRBJ2-7; D possibly matches TRBD1 or TRBD2 (6 bases each). CDR3 size: 15 residues. Between the trimmed V and J ends, which lost 8 bases and 3 bases, there was a span of 20 bases. Germline CDR1 and CDR2: WNHNN and SYGVQD (reference sequence). CDR3 residues: CASRTVFKAGYEQYF. In DNA form, the CDR3 reads TGCGCCAGCCGGACAGTTTTCAAAGCGGGCTACGAGCAGTACTTC.

This clone has a single count. The rearrangement joins TRBV18 to TRBJ1-1; 7 positions agree with TRBD1. The CDR3 totals 15 residues. Trimming removed 6 bases from V and 1 base from J; junction bases left unmatched: 8. Germline CDR1 and CDR2: KGHSH and LQKENI. This chain's CDR3 is CASSRDRSRNTEAFF. CDR3 nucleotides: TGTGCCAGCTCCCGGGACAGATCCAGGAACACTGAAGCTTTCTTT.

As concerns this clone: One junction end disagrees with the germline gene, perhaps due to a read error. The J gene is TRBJ2-5, the V gene TRBV25-1; D unresolved. Germline CDR1 reads MGHDK; CDR2 reads SYGVNS. This CDR3 is 13 amino acids long. CDR3 amino acids: CASSKYSQETQYF. The CDR3, as DNA: TGTGCCAGCAGTAAATACAGTCAAGAGACCCAGTACTTC.

The chain uses TRBV19 and TRBJ1-1; D remains unclear. V was pared by 5 bases and J by 6 bases, with 19 bases between. The CDR3 is made up of 15 amino acids. Germline CDR1 reads LNHDA; CDR2 reads SQIVND (reference sequence). The CDR3 reads CASSVVLQSRSEAFF. CDR3 coding DNA: TGTGCCAGTAGTGTCGTTTTACAGAGCCGCTCTGAAGCTTTCTTT.

This clone was seen a single time. The chain is built from TRBV29-1 and TRBJ2-1, with a weak D call TRBD2 (6 bases). Trimming took off 4 bases at V and 4 bases at J, with 14 bases between the two ends. Germline values: CDR1 SQVTM, CDR2 ANQGSEA. The CDR3 contains 14 residues. The CDR3 loop is CSVASPSDYNEQFF. CDR3 bases: TGCAGCGTTGCTAGCCCTAGCGATTACAATGAGCAGTTCTTC.

The rearrangement uses TRBV9 and TRBJ1-5; no firm D call. The germline gives CDR1 SGDLS, CDR2 YYNGEE. The CDR3 has 20 residues. Trimming stripped 4 bases from V and 0 bases from J, with 26 bases between. The DNA for the CDR3 is TGTGCCAGCAGCCTCCACCCCCCAGGCAGCCCTCTCTATAGCAATCAGCCCCAGCATTTT. Its translation: CASSLHPPGSPLYSNQPQHF.

The chain is built from TRBV7-3 and TRBJ1-1, with unresolved D. The germline V gene has CDR1 SGHTA and CDR2 FQGTGA. CDR3 length: 14 residues. Trimming left V 1 base short and J 0 bases short, with 6 bases between. The DNA of the CDR3 is TGTGCCAGCAGCTTAAACAGAGTGAACACTGAAGCTTTCTTT. Its protein product is CASSLNRVNTEAFF.

The chain recombines TRBV9 with TRBJ2-1; 10 nucleotides line up with TRBD2. The CDR3 is made up of 16 amino acids. After removal of 0 bases from V and 0 bases from J, the junction contained 0 bases not matched to a gene. CDR1 and CDR2 (germline): SGDLS, YYNGEE. The CDR3 region has the DNA TGTGCCAGCAGCGTAGCTAGCGGGGGCTCCTACAATGAGCAGTTCTTC. Its protein is CASSVASGGSYNEQFF.

This chain links TRBV23-1 with TRBJ2-2, with TRBD2 identical over 9 bases. TRBV23-1 falls under the ORF class, with uncertain function. This CDR3 region has 16 residues. Trimming at V came to 6 bases and at J to 5 bases, leaving 10 bases not matched to a gene. CDR3 sequence reads: CASRGVSGSKTGELFF. DNA of the CDR3: TGCGCCAGCAGGGGGGTTAGCGGGAGTAAAACCGGGGAGCTGTTTTTT.

V is TRBV7-8 and J is TRBJ2-7; tentatively, D is TRBD1 or TRBD2 (5 bases each). The V gene lost 8 bases and the J gene lost 2 bases, with 16 bases spanning the gap. The length of the CDR3 is 14 residues. Per germline, CDR1 SGHVS and CDR2 FQNEAQ. DNA for the CDR3: TGTGCCAGCGGCCTAGAACCGGGACCCTACGAGCAGTACTTC. It codes for CASGLEPGPYEQYF.

This clone is a singleton in its sample. The chain employs TRBV19 and TRBJ2-7; D possibly corresponds to TRBD2 (5 bases). The CDR3 has 14 amino acids. Germline V gene lookup returns CDR1 LNHDA and CDR2 SQIVND (reference sequence). The V end lost 5 bases, the J end lost 2 bases, and 13 bases lay between the germline ends. The CDR3 DNA reads TGTGCCAGTAGTCGGGGATTCCCTCCCTACGAGCAGTACTTC. Residues: CASSRGFPPYEQYF.

This sequence joins TRBV7-9 and TRBJ2-2; 16 bases are a match to TRBD2. There are 18 residues in the CDR3. Germline-derived CDR1 and CDR2 are SEHNR and FQNEAQ (reference sequence). V shed 1 base and J 4 bases; nucleotides not matched to a gene: 3. CDR3 DNA: TGTGCCAGCAGCTTAGGAGGGACTAGCGGGAGGGGCACCGGGGAGCTGTTTTTT. It specifies CASSLGGTSGRGTGELFF. The whole variable domain, remainder taken from reference TRBV7-9 and TRBJ2-2, is DTGVSQNPRHKITKRGQNVTFRCDPISEHNRLYWYRQTLGQGPEFLTYFQNEAQLEKSRLLSDRFSAERPKGSFSTLEIQRTEQGDSAMYLCASSLGGTSGRGTGELFFGEGSRLTVL.

V usage is TRBV14 and J usage is TRBJ2-3, with 7 bases fitting TRBD1. After removal of 7 bases from V and 5 bases from J, the junction contained 3 bases not matched to a gene. Germline CDR1 reads SGHDN; CDR2 reads FVKESK. The CDR3 has 12 residues. CDR3 region: CASTPGGDTQYF. The CDR3 nucleotides read TGTGCCAGCACCCCAGGGGGAGATACGCAGTATTTT.